This T cell receptor beta chain was sequenced for a study of cytomegalovirus exposure and HLA in healthy donors (dated by TCRdb to 2015 to 2018). Some background on the complete study: An earlier analysis of roughly 570 of the donors reported under 300 Gb of sequence data and 117 million unique TCR beta sequences obtained from approximately 180 million T cells. An early release that covered about 640 HLA-typed donors contained about 290 gigabases of sequencing data and some 87 million unique TCR sequences. Of the roughly 400 genotyped donors, 70% to 90% were placed in the genetic ancestry cluster associated with self-reported Caucasian donors. The study was designed to test whether signatures of past pathogen exposure could be identified by cataloging public T cell receptors. The study used immunosequencing to profile the T cell repertoires of more than 650 subjects and linked those repertoires to cytomegalovirus serostatus. Along with the approximately 650-subject first cohort, a separate validation cohort of 120 different subjects was used. The study combined high-throughput TCR immunosequencing, statistical association of individual TCRs with disease status, and machine learning to predict cytomegalovirus infection status. A later analysis re-examined previously published TCR beta repertoires from about 700 donors and added high-resolution HLA genotyping to investigate patterns of TCR occurrence. In the later analysis, no new phenotypic data were used to find candidate immune exposures; instead, reliance was placed on TCR beta sequences and their occurrence across donors. In an earlier analysis of 500 to 650 of the donors, high-throughput TCR beta sequencing was used to judge whether each TCR beta V gene segment behaved as functional or pseudogenic. Alongside the repertoire data, information on donor age, sex, ethnicity and CMV serostatus was compiled. In a later genetic analysis, genome-wide SNP genotypes for about three fifths of the roughly 670 donors were used, and that subset was treated as a discovery cohort. All discovery cohort repertoires had been generated using a single sequencing platform. HLA typing included class I and class II loci at four-digit resolution. Typing coverage varied by locus: roughly 629-640 donors for A, B, C, DRB1 and DQB1; around 560 for DQA1; about 570 for DPA1; approximately 490 for DPB1. A handful of DR-DQ haplotypes were handled as single units for association and clustering because linkage in the cohort was strong. Among about 390 genotyped donors of the cohort, an average of about 240,000 unique TCR beta nucleotide sequences were sequenced per donor, roughly 18% of them non-productive. The paper as a whole reports these results and caveats: The sequencing pipeline was judged likely to have produced a cluster of highly shared sequence variants as a technical artifact. Some IMGT-functional V segments, including TRBV6-2 and TRBV6-3, could not be told apart with the 87-base-pair reads, so those segments were excluded. V-gene and J-gene trimming of TCR beta chains was associated with a missense DCLRE1C variant in a later genetic analysis, and the association was replicated in an independent cohort. Because counts were too low, some 16 rarely observed V segments, including chromosome 9 orphons, were excluded from the earlier analysis of 587 of the donors. According to a later genetic analysis, donors in an Asian-associated ancestry cluster had fewer N-insertions in productive TCRs than the approximately 650-donor mean. Correlated functional status among segregating V segments might be attributable to linkage disequilibrium, but an unknown experimental factor could not be ruled out. According to the authors, the approach could potentially be generalized to other disease states and immunological phenotypes. In a later analysis, HLA-associated TCR beta chains showed more clonal expansion and lower generation probabilities than non-associated chains that were equally common. Across donors, most TCR sequences were observed very rarely, whereas some public TCRs were present in many individuals. In vitro tests confirmed that a few of the cytomegalovirus-associated TCR beta chains recognize cytomegalovirus antigens. Sequencing depth was assumed to be roughly uniform across donors in the presence/absence analyses, though that assumption may not hold. When HLA alleles, especially DR and DQ, strongly co-occurred, attributing TCR associations to individual alleles was difficult. In both the original and validation cohorts, the classifier was reported to diagnose cytomegalovirus status with high specificity and sensitivity. An earlier analysis of approximately 600 of the donors showed that most TCR beta V segments appeared in productive rearrangements either about 90% or about 30% of the time, which broadly matched IMGT annotations. In a later analysis, TCR association rates were found to vary across HLA loci, with the most associated TCRs seen for DRB1 alleles and the fewest for HLA-C alleles. A later analysis reported that several top co-occurrence clusters appeared linked to parvovirus B19, influenza, CMV and Epstein-Barr virus. The only immune exposure information available for the cohort was CMV serostatus. A further reported finding was that TCR beta sequences accurately predicted the HLA-A and HLA-B alleles for most subjects in the first cohort. In this cohort, only TCR beta chains were sequenced, and detectable features were limited by the absence of alpha or paired-chain data. A total of around 150 TCR beta chains were listed by the study as associated with cytomegalovirus. According to a later analysis, most CMV-associated TCR beta chains appeared to be HLA-restricted, and the HLA associations seemed to be driven largely by CMV exposure. Because HLA typing was missing for some donors at each locus, association tests included only the typed subset. A later analysis associated about 17,000 TCR beta sequences with specific HLA alleles at a false discovery rate of 0.05.

In total, around 600 healthy bone marrow donors made up the cohort. At the time of sampling, every cohort member was nominally healthy, though immune exposures that went unrecorded were likely present. The donor tested CMV seronegative and was one of the 352 seronegative cohort members. A peripheral blood sample was provided by each donor, and peripheral blood mononuclear cells were used for TCR beta sequencing. The Qiagen DNeasy Blood Extraction Kit was used to extract genomic DNA from the blood cell samples. Turning to this clone: What antigen it recognizes has not been identified. It has no much larger one-base neighbor in the sample; base qualities were not kept.

From the cysteine through the phenylalanine, the CDR3 covers 11 amino acids. Of all the DNA, just the CDR3 is kept, 33 bases in frame from base 1. The library was generated by the immunoSEQ multiplex PCR assay. For the multiplex PCR, a mixture combining 60 forward primers for TCR Vbeta segments and 13 reverse primers for TCR Jbeta segments was used. A multiplex PCR assay on genomic DNA amplified the CDR3 region of rearranged TCR beta genes. Amplified TCR beta libraries were sequenced as 87-base-pair reads on the Illumina HiSeq System. Concerning the study's data processing: Across the 640 or so repertoires, a later analysis counted 75 million to 90 million unique TCR beta chains, roughly 11 million of which were shared by at least two donors. A nearest-neighbor algorithm error-corrected the raw reads and collapsed the reads into unique sequences, merging closely related sequences to remove PCR and sequencing errors. CDR3 sequences were aligned to IMGT reference sequences to assign V, D and J gene segments. Each retained sequence needed at least a six-nucleotide match to both a V gene segment and a J gene segment. Rearrangements were classified as productive when the CDR3 lacked stop codons and remained in frame with V and J, and all other rearrangements were classified as non-productive. CDR3 was defined according to IMGT convention as the region running from the second conserved V-encoded cysteine to the conserved J-encoded phenylalanine. The earlier analysis of about 620 of the donors excluded sequences that lacked an unambiguous match to a single V gene segment. In an earlier analysis of around 590 of the donors, a V segment was called functional when productive rearrangements were above 56.7%, and segregating when the standard deviation between donors exceeded 5%. A statistical classification framework was developed to diagnose cytomegalovirus status using the catalog of TCR beta chain sequences. In a later analysis, TCR nucleotide sequences were compared against IMGT/GENE-DB human TR gene sequences so that V and J genes could be assigned. A later analysis assigned CDR3 sequences and most-parsimonious VDJ recombination scenarios with the TCRdist pipeline. In a later analysis, every TCR beta chain was defined by the combination of its CDR3 amino acid sequence and its V-gene family, and reads without a unique V-gene family were dropped. In a later analysis, around 650 highly shared, low-generation-probability nucleotide sequences were removed to address suspected cross-contamination and a sequencing artifact. A later analysis calculated a clonal expansion index for each public chain from normalized within-repertoire ranks of inferred template counts. In a later analysis, generation probabilities were computed with a VDJ recombination model fitted to out-of-frame rearrangements, and the resulting probabilities were checked against IGoR. In a later analysis, hypergeometric tests were used to score TCR-TCR, TCR-HLA and TCR-CMV co-occurrence, with a repertoire-size bias correction applied to TCR pairs. To estimate false discovery rates, a later analysis permuted the HLA or CMV assignments 20 times. In a later analysis, co-occurring TCRs were grouped with DBSCAN, and TCRdist sequence similarity was added when clustering was performed within HLA-allele-positive subsets. For co-occurrence clustering, repertoires with fewer than 30,000 or more than 120,000 public chains were excluded, along with four or five repertoires with anomalous nucleotide sharing. The source is immuneACCESS, and TCRdb retained only in-frame sequences with V and J called. Part of the clones is not carried over; for the studies checked, unresolved V genes explain less than half of this, and the remainder is unexplained. Clone size and the V and J calls come from that table; the DNA yielded D and trimming. This sample lists tens of thousands of clones; 73% were detected once. The ten largest account for 5% to 7% of the sample.

Rearrangement joined TRBV23-1 to TRBJ2-5, with the D gene too uncertain to name. The J call is uncertain, as TRBJ2-7 better fits the DNA end. TRBV23-1 counts as an open reading frame of uncertain function. Material: PBMCs. The origin of this receptor is a man aged 45-60 years in good health and CMV-seronegative. The CDR3 corresponds to CASSHEYEQYF. Read as DNA, the sequence is TGCGCCAGCAGTCACGAGTACGAGCAGTACTTC.